This T cell receptor (beta chain) was documented in a study of cytomegalovirus exposure and HLA in healthy donors. The study's findings and limits: Among donors in an Asian-associated ancestry cluster, a later analysis reportedly found fewer N-insertions than the roughly 610-donor mean.

J gave up 1 base and V 8 bases, and 1 base lay outside the gene matches. In germline, CDR1 is SNHLY, CDR2 FYNNEI. The length of the CDR3 is 12 residues. Details on this clone: The antigen remains undetermined.

PCR primers comprised 60 Vbeta and 13 Jbeta primers. Some clones are missing from TCRdb's copy, which holds only in-frame ones; the method was immunoSEQ multiplex PCR. Here the sample spans about 54,000 clones, approximately 78% being singletons. The source material was PBMCs. This clonotype was sampled from a female donor in good health and CMV-seronegative. The rearrangement links TRBV2 to TRBJ2-5, with TRBD1 identical over 7 bases. This chain's CDR3 is CASGQVQETQYF. The DNA for the CDR3 is TGTGCCAGCGGACAGGTCCAAGAGACCCAGTACTTC.